The 9 T cell receptor beta chains below were found in one sample sequenced in a study of blood T cell repertoires in COVID-19. Only in-frame clones appear in the TCRdb table, and some are missing; sequencing was by immunoSEQ multiplex PCR. This table has around 180,000 clones, over 75% appearing once. Sequencing was performed on peripheral blood. The source is a man aged 60 to 69 with acute or convalescent COVID-19.

Comments on this clone: This specimen includes other DNA sequences encoding the same CDR3. This chain connects TRBV7-2 to TRBJ1-3, with D perhaps matching TRBD1 (5 bases). The length of the CDR3 is 15 residues. Trimming pared 4 bases from V and 0 bases from J, leaving 10 bases between. Germline CDR1 reads SGHTA; CDR2 reads FQGNSA. The CDR3 sequence: CASSSTGVSGNTIYF. For the CDR3, the DNA is TGTGCCAGCAGCTCAACAGGTGTCTCTGGAAACACCATATATTTT.

This chain's CDR3 is CASSLGGGGTDTQYF. CDR3 DNA: TGTGCCAGCAGCTTAGGAGGGGGGGGCACAGATACGCAGTATTTT. The V call is TRBV7-2, the J call TRBJ2-3; D perhaps matches TRBD2 (7 bases). V lost 1 base, J lost 1 base, and 9 bases lay in between. In germline, CDR1 is SGHTA, CDR2 FQGNSA. This CDR3 contains 15 residues.

The J gene is TRBJ1-5, the V gene TRBV28; 9 nucleotides agree with TRBD1. With V trimmed by 4 bases and J by 6 bases, 19 bases remained unmatched. The CDR3 runs to 19 residues. Germline values: CDR1 MDHEN, CDR2 SYDVKM. CDR3 sequence reads: CASSYTSGWTGELRQPQHF. For the CDR3, the DNA is TGTGCCAGCAGTTATACATCAGGGTGGACAGGGGAGCTTCGTCAGCCCCAGCATTTT. The whole variable domain, remainder taken from reference TRBV28 and TRBJ1-5, is DVKVTQSSRYLVKRTGEKVFLECVQDMDHENMFWYRQDPGLGLRLIYFSYDVKMKEKGDIPEGYSVSREKKERFSLILESASTNQTSMYLCASSYTSGWTGELRQPQHFGDGTRLSIL.

The rearrangement uses TRBV24-1 and TRBJ2-1; no firm D call. This CDR3 is 16 amino acids long. Germline CDR1 and CDR2: KGHDR and SFDVKD. V lost 2 bases, J lost 0 bases, and 10 bases lay in between. CDR3 DNA: TGTGCCACCAGTGATTCTGAACCGAGCTCCTACAATGAGCAGTTCTTC. Its protein is CATSDSEPSSYNEQFF.

V usage is TRBV19 and J usage is TRBJ2-2; 7 bases match TRBD2. After removal of 6 bases from V and 3 bases from J, the junction contained 13 bases not matched to a gene. Germline V gene lookup returns CDR1 LNHDA and CDR2 SQIVND (reference sequence). The CDR3 contains 17 residues. CDR3 amino acids: CASRAPASGIYTGELFF. The CDR3 coding sequence is TGTGCCAGTAGGGCCCCAGCTAGCGGAATCTACACCGGGGAGCTGTTTTTT.

As for this clone: This sample also contains other DNA sequences that code for the same CDR3. V usage is TRBV5-1 and J usage is TRBJ1-1; the D is unclear. There are 13 residues in the CDR3. The germline V and J ends were trimmed by 1 base and 5 bases, with 9 bases remaining between them. In germline, CDR1 is SGHRS, CDR2 YFSETQ. The CDR3 coding sequence is TGCGCCAGCAGCTTGACGGGAGGAACTGAAGCTTTCTTT. Translated: CASSLTGGTEAFF.

The chain uses TRBV18 and TRBJ2-1; 9 bases fit TRBD2. The V gene end was trimmed by 4 bases and the J gene end by 3 bases; junction bases not matched to a gene: 7. Germline CDR1 reads KGHSH; CDR2 reads LQKENI. The CDR3 runs 16 residues. The CDR3 DNA follows: TGTGCCAGCTCACTGCCATCTAGCGGGGTCTACAATGAGCAGTTCTTC. Translating it yields CASSLPSSGVYNEQFF. The full variable domain, with the rest looked up from reference TRBV18 and TRBJ2-1, is NAGVMQNPRHLVRRRGQEARLRCSPMKGHSHVYWYRQLPEEGLKFMVYLQKENIIDESGMPKERFSAEFPKEGPSILRIQQVVRGDSAAYFCASSLPSSGVYNEQFFGPGTRLTVL.

V is TRBV5-1 and J is TRBJ1-3; no reliable D call. CDR1 and CDR2 from the germline V gene are SGHRS and YFSETQ. There are 15 residues in the CDR3. V was trimmed by 2 bases and J by 4 bases, leaving 13 bases between them. CDR3 DNA sequence: TGCGCCAGCAGCTTCCTGGGCGGGAAAGGAAACACCATATATTTT. Translated: CASSFLGGKGNTIYF.

V is TRBV6-5 and J is TRBJ1-5; D unresolved. The germline V gene encodes CDR1 MNHEY and CDR2 SVGAGI. CDR3 size: 15 residues. V was trimmed by 8 bases and J by 0 bases, leaving 14 bases between them. Here the CDR3 reads CASRRRYDSNQPQHF. CDR3 nucleotides: TGTGCCAGCCGTAGGAGATATGATAGCAATCAGCCCCAGCATTTT.